This entry concerns a single T cell receptor beta chain. Antigen specificity is unknown. This sample was taken from a study of beta chain features in type 1 diabetes. General observations from the study: TCRB CDR3s from Type 1 diabetes patients were moderately but significantly shorter in all four CD4+ subsets. The study found that naive, central memory and Treg TCRB repertoires appeared more similar in patients than in healthy donors.

V trimming: 10 bases; J trimming: 8 bases; junction bases outside the gene matches: 9. Germline lookup yields CDR1 MNHNY and CDR2 SVGAGI (reference sequence). The CDR3 is 13 residues long. Expressed TCRB transcripts were sequenced because the entire RNA isolate underwent reverse transcription. Sequencing was performed with immunoSEQ multiplex PCR; in TCRdb, only in-frame clones are kept and a portion is missing. The sample has about 270,000 clones, 13% to 15% seen once. The rearrangement uses TRBV6-6 and TRBJ2-1, with 9 bases lining up with TRBD1. The sequenced sample was naive CD4+ T cells from blood. The sequence was obtained from a woman in her forties in good health. CDR3: CAIMGQGYDEQFF. The CDR3 nucleotides are TGTGCCATCATGGGACAGGGTTACGATGAGCAGTTCTTC.